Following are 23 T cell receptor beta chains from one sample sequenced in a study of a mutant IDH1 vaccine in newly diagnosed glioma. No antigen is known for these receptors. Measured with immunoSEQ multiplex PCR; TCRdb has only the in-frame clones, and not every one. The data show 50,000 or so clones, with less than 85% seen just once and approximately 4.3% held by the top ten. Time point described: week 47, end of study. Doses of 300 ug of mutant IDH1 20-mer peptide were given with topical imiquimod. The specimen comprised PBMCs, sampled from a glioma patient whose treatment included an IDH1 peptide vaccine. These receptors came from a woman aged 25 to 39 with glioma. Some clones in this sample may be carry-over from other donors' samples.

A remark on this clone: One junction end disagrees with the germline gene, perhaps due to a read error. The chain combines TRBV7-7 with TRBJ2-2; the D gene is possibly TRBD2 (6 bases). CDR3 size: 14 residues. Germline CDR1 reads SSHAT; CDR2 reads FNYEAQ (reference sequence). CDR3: CASSSGVNTGELFF. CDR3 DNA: TGTGCTAGCAGCTCGGGGGTTAACACCGGGGAGCTGTTTTTT.

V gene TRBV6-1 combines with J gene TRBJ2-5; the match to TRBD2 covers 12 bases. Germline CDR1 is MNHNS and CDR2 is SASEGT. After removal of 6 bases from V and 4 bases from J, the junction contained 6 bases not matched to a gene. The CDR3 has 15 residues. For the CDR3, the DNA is TGTGCCAGCAGGCTAGCGGGAGGGCCTGGAGAGACCCAGTACTTC. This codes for CASRLAGGPGETQYF.

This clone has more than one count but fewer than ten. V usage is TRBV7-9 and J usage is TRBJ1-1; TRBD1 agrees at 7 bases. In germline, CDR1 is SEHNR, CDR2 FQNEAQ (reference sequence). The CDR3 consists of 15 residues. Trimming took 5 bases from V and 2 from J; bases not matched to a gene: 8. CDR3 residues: CASSPPGTVNTEAFF. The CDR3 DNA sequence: TGTGCCAGCAGCCCACCCGGGACAGTAAACACTGAAGCTTTCTTT.

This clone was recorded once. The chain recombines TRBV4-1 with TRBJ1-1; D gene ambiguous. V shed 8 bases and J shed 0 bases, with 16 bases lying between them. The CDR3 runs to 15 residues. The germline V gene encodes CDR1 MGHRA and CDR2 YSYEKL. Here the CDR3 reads CASLQVGGMNTEAFF. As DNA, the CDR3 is TGCGCCAGCTTGCAGGTGGGAGGCATGAACACTGAAGCTTTCTTT.

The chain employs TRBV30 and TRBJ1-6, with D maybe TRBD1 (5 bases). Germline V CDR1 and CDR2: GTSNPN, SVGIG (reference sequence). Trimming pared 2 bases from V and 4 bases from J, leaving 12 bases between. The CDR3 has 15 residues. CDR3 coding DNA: TGTGCCTGGAGTACTCCCGGGACTTATAATTCACCCCTCCACTTT. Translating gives CAWSTPGTYNSPLHF.

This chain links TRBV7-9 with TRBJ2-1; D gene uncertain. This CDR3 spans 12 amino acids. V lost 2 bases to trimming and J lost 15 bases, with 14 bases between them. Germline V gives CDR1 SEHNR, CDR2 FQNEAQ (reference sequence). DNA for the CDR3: TGTGCCAGCAGCTTATCCGCCGGGTTTCGGTTCTTC. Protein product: CASSLSAGFRFF.

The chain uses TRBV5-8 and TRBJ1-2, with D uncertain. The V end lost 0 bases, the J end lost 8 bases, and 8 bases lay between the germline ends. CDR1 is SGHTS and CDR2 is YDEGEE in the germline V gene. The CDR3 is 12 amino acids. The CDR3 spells CASSLGGKGYTF. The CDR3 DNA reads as TGTGCCAGCAGCTTGGGGGGAAAGGGCTACACCTTC.

The DNA of the CDR3 is TGCGCCAGCAGCCAATCTCTCCGGGACCCCCCATACGAGCAGTACTTC. It codes for CASSQSLRDPPYEQYF. The chain carries TRBV4-1 and TRBJ2-7; D might be TRBD1 or TRBD2, each matching 5 bases. CDR1 MGHRA and CDR2 YSYEKL come from the germline V gene. V lost 2 bases to trimming and J lost 4 bases, with 18 bases between them. The CDR3 extends over 16 amino acids.

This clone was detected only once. CDR3 coding DNA: TGTGCCAGCAGCCCGAAGGTTGCAGCTTTCTTT. This sequence encodes CASSPKVAAFF. V gene TRBV7-9 combines with J gene TRBJ1-1, with D uncertain. The V gene lost 5 bases and the J gene lost 10 bases, with 11 bases spanning the gap. Per germline, CDR1 SEHNR and CDR2 FQNEAQ (reference sequence). The CDR3 is 11 amino acids.

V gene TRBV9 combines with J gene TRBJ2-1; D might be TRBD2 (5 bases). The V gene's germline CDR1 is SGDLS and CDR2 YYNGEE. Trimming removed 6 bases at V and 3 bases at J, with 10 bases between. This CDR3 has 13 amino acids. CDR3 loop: CASTRRGYNEQFF. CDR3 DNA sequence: TGTGCCAGCACCCGTCGGGGCTACAATGAGCAGTTCTTC. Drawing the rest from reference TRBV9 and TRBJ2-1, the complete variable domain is DSGVTQTPKHLITATGQRVTLRCSPRSGDLSVYWYQQSLDQGLQFLIQYYNGEERAKGNILERFSAQQFPDLHSELNLSSLELGDSALYFCASTRRGYNEQFFGPGTRLTVL.

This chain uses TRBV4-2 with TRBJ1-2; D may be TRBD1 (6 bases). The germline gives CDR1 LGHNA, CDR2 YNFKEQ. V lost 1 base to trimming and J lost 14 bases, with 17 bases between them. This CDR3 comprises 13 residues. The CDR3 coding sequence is TGTGCCAGCAGCCAAGGGCGGACAGAATCCGGGACCTTC. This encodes CASSQGRTESGTF.

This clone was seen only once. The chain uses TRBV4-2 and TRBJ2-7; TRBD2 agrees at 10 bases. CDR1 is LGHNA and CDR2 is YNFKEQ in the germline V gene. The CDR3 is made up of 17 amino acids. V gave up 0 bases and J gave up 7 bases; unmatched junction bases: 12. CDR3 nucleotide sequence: TGTGCCAGCAGCCAAGATCAGTCGCGGACTAGCGGAACTGAGCAGTACTTC. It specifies CASSQDQSRTSGTEQYF.

The CDR3 here is CAWTTGTNYGYTF. CDR3 sequence (DNA): TGTGCCTGGACGACAGGGACTAACTATGGCTACACCTTC. The V and J genes are TRBV30 and TRBJ1-2; 7 nucleotides align to TRBD1. With V trimmed by 4 bases and J by 0 bases, 2 bases remained unmatched. The CDR3 totals 13 residues. Germline V CDR1 and CDR2: GTSNPN, SVGIG (reference sequence).

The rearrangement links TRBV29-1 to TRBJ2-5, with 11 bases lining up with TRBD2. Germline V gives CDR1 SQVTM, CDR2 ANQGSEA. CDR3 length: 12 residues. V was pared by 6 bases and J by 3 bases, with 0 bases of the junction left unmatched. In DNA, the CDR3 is TGCAGCGTACTAGCGGGAGAAGAGACCCAGTACTTC. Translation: CSVLAGEETQYF.

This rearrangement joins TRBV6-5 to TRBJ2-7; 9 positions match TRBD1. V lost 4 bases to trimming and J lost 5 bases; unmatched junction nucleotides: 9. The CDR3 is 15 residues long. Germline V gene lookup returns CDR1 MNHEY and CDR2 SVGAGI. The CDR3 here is CASSSPGTGFHEQYF. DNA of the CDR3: TGTGCCAGCAGTTCCCCCGGGACAGGGTTCCACGAGCAGTACTTC.

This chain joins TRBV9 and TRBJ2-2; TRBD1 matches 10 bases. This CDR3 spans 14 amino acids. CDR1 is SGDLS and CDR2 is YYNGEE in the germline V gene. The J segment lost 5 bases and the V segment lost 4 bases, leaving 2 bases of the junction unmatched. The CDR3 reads CASSPGQGTGELFF. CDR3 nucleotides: TGTGCCAGCAGCCCGGGACAGGGGACCGGGGAGCTGTTTTTT.

The CDR3 DNA is TGTGCCAGTAGTATTCCAGGCTTCTCTGGGGCCAACGTCCTGACTTTC. It translates to CASSIPGFSGANVLTF. The chain couples TRBV19 to TRBJ2-6; D not resolved. The V gene lost 3 bases and the J gene lost 0 bases, with 9 bases spanning the gap. In germline, CDR1 is LNHDA, CDR2 SQIVND (reference sequence). The CDR3 has 16 amino acids.

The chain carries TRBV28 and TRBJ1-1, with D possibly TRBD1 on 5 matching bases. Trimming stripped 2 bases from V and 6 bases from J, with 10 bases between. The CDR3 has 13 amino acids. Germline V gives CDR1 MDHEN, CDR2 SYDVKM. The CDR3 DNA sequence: TGTGCCAGCAGTTTACAGGGTTGGCCTGAAGCTTTCTTT. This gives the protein CASSLQGWPEAFF.

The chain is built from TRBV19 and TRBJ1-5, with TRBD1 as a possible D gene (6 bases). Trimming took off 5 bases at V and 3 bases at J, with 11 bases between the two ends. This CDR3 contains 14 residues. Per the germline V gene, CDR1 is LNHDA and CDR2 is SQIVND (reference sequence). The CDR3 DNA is TGTGCCAGTAGTTGGGACATACTCAATCAGCCCCAGCATTTT. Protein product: CASSWDILNQPQHF.

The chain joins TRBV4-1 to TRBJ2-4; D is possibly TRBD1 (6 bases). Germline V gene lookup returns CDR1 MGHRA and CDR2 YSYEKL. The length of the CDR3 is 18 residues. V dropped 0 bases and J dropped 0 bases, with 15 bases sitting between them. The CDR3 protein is CASSQDWAGTLAKNIQYF. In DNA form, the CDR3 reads TGCGCCAGCAGCCAAGATTGGGCAGGGACACTAGCCAAAAACATTCAGTACTTC.

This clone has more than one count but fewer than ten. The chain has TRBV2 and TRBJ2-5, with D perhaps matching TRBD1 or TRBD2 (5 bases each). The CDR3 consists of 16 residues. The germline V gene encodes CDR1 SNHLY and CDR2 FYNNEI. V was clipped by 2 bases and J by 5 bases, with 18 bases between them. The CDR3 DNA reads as TGTGCCAGCAGTGAATACCTGGGACCCCCCCGGGAGACCCAGTACTTC. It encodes CASSEYLGPPRETQYF.

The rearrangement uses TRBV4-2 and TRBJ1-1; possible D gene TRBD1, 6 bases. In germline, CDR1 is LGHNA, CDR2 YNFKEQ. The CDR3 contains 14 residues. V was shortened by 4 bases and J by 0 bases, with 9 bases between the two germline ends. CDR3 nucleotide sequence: TGTGCCAGCAGCCCCCGGACAGTGAACACTGAAGCTTTCTTT. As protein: CASSPRTVNTEAFF.

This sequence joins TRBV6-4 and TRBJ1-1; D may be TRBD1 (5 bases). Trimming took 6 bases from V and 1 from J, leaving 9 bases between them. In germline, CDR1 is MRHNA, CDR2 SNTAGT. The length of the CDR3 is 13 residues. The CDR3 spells CASSLGQNTEAFF. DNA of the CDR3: TGTGCCAGCAGCCTAGGACAGAACACTGAAGCTTTCTTT.